This entry features one TCR beta chain sequence. J was trimmed by 5 bases and V by 1 base; bases with no gene match: 6. CDR3 size: 15 residues. The germline V gene has CDR1 SEHNR and CDR2 FQNEAQ (reference sequence). Survey-level TCR beta sequencing used the immunoSEQ assay. This table comes from immunoSEQ multiplex PCR, and its TCRdb copy is limited to in-frame clones, with some not included. This sample has some 70,000 clones, with 93% found just once. Material for sequencing was PBMCs. The chain links TRBV7-9 to TRBJ2-5; 8 bases map to TRBD1. This TCR derives from a man aged 35 to 55 with rheumatoid arthritis. CDR3: CASSLGTGSGETQYF. Here the CDR3 DNA reads TGTGCCAGCAGCTTAGGGACAGGGTCAGGGGAGACCCAGTACTTC.